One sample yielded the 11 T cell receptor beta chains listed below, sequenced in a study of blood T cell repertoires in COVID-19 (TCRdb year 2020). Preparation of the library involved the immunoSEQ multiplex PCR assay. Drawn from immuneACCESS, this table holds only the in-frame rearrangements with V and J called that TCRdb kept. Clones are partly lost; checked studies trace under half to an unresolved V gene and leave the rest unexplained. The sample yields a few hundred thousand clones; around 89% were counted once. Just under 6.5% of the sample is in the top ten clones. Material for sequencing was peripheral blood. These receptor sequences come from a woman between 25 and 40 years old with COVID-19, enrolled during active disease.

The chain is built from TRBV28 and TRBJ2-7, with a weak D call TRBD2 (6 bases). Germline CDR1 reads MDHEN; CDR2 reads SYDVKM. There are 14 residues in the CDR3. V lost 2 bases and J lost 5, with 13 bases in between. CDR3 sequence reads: CASSLPRGGDEQYF. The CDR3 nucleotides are TGTGCCAGCAGTTTACCCCGTGGCGGGGACGAGCAGTACTTC.

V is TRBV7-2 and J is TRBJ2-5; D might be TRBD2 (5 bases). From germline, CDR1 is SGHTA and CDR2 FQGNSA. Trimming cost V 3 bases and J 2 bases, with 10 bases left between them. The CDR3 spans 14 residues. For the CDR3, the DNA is TGTGCCAGCAGCTTTAGACTAACTCAAGAGACCCAGTACTTC. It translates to CASSFRLTQETQYF. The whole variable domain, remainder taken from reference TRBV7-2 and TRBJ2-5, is GAGVSQSPSNKVTEKGKDVELRCDPISGHTALYWYRQSLGQGLEFLIYFQGNSAPDKSGLPSDRFSAERTGGSVSTLTIQRTQQEDSAVYLCASSFRLTQETQYFGPGTRLLVL.

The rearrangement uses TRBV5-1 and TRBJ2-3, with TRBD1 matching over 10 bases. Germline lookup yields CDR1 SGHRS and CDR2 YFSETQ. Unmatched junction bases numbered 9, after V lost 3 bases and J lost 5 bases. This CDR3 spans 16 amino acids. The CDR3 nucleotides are TGCGCCAGCAGCTCTAGACAGGGGGCAGGGTTAGATACGCAGTATTTT. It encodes CASSSRQGAGLDTQYF.

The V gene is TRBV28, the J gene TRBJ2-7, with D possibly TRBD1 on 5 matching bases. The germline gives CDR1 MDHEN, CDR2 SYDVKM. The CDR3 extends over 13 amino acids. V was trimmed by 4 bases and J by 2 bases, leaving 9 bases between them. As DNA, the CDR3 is TGTGCCAGCAGTTCACAGGTTACCTACGAGCAGTACTTC. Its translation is CASSSQVTYEQYF.

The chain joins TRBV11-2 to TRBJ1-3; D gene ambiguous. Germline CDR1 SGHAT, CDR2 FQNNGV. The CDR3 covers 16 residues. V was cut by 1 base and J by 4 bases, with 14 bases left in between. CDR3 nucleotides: TGTGCCAGCAGCTTAGTAAGGAGGGCGTTAGGAAACACCATATATTTT. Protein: CASSLVRRALGNTIYF.

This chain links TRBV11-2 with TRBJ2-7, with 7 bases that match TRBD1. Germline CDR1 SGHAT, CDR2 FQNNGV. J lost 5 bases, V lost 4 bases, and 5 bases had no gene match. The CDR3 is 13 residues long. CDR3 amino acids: CASSSWDSHEQYF. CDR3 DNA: TGTGCCAGCAGCTCGTGGGACAGCCACGAGCAGTACTTC.

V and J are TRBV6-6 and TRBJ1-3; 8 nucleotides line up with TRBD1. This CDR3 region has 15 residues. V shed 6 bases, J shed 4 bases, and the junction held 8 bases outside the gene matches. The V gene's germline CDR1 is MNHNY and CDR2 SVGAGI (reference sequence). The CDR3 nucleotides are TGTGCCAGCAGCCACGACAGGGGTTCGGGAAACACCATATATTTT. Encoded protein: CASSHDRGSGNTIYF.

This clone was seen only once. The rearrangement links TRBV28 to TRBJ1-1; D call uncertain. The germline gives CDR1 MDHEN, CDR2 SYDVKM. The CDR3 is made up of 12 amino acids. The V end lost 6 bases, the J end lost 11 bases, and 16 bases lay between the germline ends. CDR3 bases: TGTGCCAGCAGCCTCCTCAAGGCGGATGCTTTCTTT. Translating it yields CASSLLKADAFF.

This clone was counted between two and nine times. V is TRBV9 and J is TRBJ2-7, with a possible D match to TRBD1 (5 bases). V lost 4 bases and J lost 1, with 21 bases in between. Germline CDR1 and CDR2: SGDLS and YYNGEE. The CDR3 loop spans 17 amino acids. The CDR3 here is CASSQPPGQGASYEQYV. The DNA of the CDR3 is TGTGCCAGCAGCCAACCCCCAGGTCAGGGTGCGTCCTACGAGCAGTACGTC.

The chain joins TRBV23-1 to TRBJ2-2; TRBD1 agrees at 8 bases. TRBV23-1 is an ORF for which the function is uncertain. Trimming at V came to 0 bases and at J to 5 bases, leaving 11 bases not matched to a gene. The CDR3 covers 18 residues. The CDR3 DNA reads TGCGCCAGCAGTCAATCGGGGATGACAGGGGCGGGTACCGGGGAGCTGTTTTTT. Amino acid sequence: CASSQSGMTGAGTGELFF.

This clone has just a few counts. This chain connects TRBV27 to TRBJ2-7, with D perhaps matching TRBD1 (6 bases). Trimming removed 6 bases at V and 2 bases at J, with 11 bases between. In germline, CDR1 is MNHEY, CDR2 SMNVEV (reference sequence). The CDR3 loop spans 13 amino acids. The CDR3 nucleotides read TGTGCCAGCAGCAACAGGGTTACCTACGAGCAGTACTTC. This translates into CASSNRVTYEQYF.